The rows below give T cell receptor beta chains drawn from one sample of a study of blood T cell repertoires in COVID-19. The assay was immunoSEQ multiplex PCR, and TCRdb's table has in-frame clones only and misses some. The sample holds 90,000 to 110,000 clones, around three quarters seen once. What was sequenced was peripheral blood. The receptors shown here come from a human donor in a cohort sampled during active or convalescent COVID-19. CDR3s include the opening cysteine and the closing phenylalanine or tryptophan. D genes are given only for firm matches. Clone size is stated in some rows and not others, as once, few, many or a class when expanded.

size	J	D	V	CDR3	DNA
NA	TRBJ2-5	NA	TRBV2	CASSEPPRGLETQYF	TGTGCCAGCAGTGAACCCCCCCGGGGGTTAGAGACCCAGTACTTC
NA	TRBJ2-1	NA	TRBV24-1	CATMRNSYNEQFF	TGTGCCACCATGCGAAACTCCTACAATGAGCAGTTCTTC
NA	TRBJ2-2	TRBD1	TRBV6-5	CASSITGDTGELFF	TGTGCCAGCAGTATCACAGGGGACACCGGGGAGCTGTTTTTT
few	TRBJ2-6	NA	TRBV5-1	CASSPRGSGANVLTF	TGCGCCAGCAGCCCCAGGGGATCTGGGGCCAACGTCCTGACTTTC
NA	TRBJ1-4	NA	TRBV9	CASSVVPGEKLFF	TGTGCCAGCAGCGTAGTGCCGGGGGAAAAACTGTTTTTT
NA	TRBJ1-5	TRBD1	TRBV7-9	CASSLTGGNQPQHF	TGTGCCAGCAGTTTGACAGGGGGCAATCAGCCCCAGCATTTT
NA	TRBJ1-2	TRBD1	TRBV6-5	CASKGQGIFGYTF	TGTGCCAGCAAGGGACAGGGGATTTTCGGCTACACCTTC
NA	TRBJ2-7	TRBD2	TRBV6-6	CASNSGLAGTQYEQYF	TGTGCCAGCAACTCGGGACTAGCGGGGACTCAATACGAGCAGTACTTC
NA	TRBJ2-3	TRBD1	TRBV4-3	CASSQVLNRGRVDTQYF	TGCGCCAGCAGCCAAGTTCTGAACAGGGGAAGAGTAGATACGCAGTATTTT
NA	TRBJ2-2	TRBD2	TRBV19	CASKGLAVNTGELFF	TGTGCCAGTAAGGGACTAGCGGTAAACACCGGGGAGCTGTTTTTT
few	TRBJ2-1	NA	TRBV11-3	CASSLRGRDDNEQFF	TGTGCCAGCAGCTTAAGAGGCCGTGACGACAATGAGCAGTTCTTC
NA	TRBJ2-5	NA	TRBV7-6	CASSLYRPQETQYF	TGTGCCAGCAGCTTATACAGGCCCCAAGAGACCCAGTACTTC
NA	TRBJ2-2	NA	TRBV6-2/TRBV6-3	CASSYVFWQAYTGELFF	TGTGCCAGCAGTTACGTGTTTTGGCAGGCTTACACCGGGGAGCTGTTTTTT
NA	TRBJ2-2	NA	TRBV2	CASSEQATGELFF	TGTGCCAGCAGTGAACAAGCCACCGGGGAGCTGTTTTTT
NA	TRBJ2-7	TRBD2	TRBV18	CASSDVGLAGREQYF	TGTGCCAGCTCAGATGTGGGGCTAGCGGGGAGAGAGCAGTACTTC
NA	TRBJ1-2	NA	TRBV11-2	CASSLDRGGYGYTF	TGTGCCAGCAGCTTAGACAGGGGTGGCTATGGCTACACCTTC
NA	TRBJ1-2	TRBD1	TRBV9	CASSAGQGKTSNYGYTF	TGTGCCAGCAGCGCCGGACAGGGGAAGACCTCCAACTATGGCTACACCTTC
NA	TRBJ2-6	TRBD1	TRBV19	CASHQGAPGANVLTF	TGTGCCAGCCATCAGGGGGCGCCCGGGGCCAACGTCCTGACTTTC
NA	TRBJ1-6	NA	TRBV28	CASSPPRLENSPLHF	TGTGCCAGCAGCCCCCCCCGACTAGAAAATTCACCCCTCCACTTT
NA	TRBJ2-1	NA	TRBV7-8	CASSHRSRRLFF	TGTGCCAGCAGCCACAGGTCCCGAAGGCTGTTCTTC
NA	TRBJ1-1	TRBD1	TRBV7-9	CASSRGQGYTEAFF	TGTGCCAGCAGCAGGGGACAGGGATACACTGAAGCTTTCTTT
NA	TRBJ1-2	NA	TRBV19	CASSIGADLHYGYTF	TGTGCCAGTAGTATAGGGGCAGATTTGCACTATGGCTACACCTTC
NA	TRBJ1-3	NA	TRBV4-1	CASSQDEYRRNTIYF	TGCGCCAGCAGCCAAGATGAGTACCGAAGAAACACCATATATTTT
few	TRBJ2-3	TRBD2	TRBV30	CAWSVPLAGVIFSTDTQYF	TGTGCCTGGAGTGTACCCTTAGCGGGAGTGATATTCAGCACAGATACGCAGTATTTT
NA	TRBJ2-3	TRBD2	TRBV15	CATSRDRTSALTDTQYF	TGTGCCACCAGCAGAGATAGGACTAGCGCACTCACAGATACGCAGTATTTT
NA	TRBJ2-7	TRBD2	TRBV16	CASSPRVLAGGPDEQYF	TGTGCCAGCAGCCCCCGAGTACTAGCGGGAGGGCCAGACGAGCAGTACTTC
NA	TRBJ1-6	TRBD1	TRBV7-9	CASSLRDRGNSPLHF	TGTGCCAGCAGCTTAAGGGACAGGGGTAATTCACCCCTCCACTTT
many	TRBJ1-6	TRBD1	TRBV19	CASSRQGSALPSPLHF	TGTGCCAGTAGCAGACAGGGGAGCGCCTTGCCGTCACCCCTCCACTTT
NA	TRBJ1-5	NA	TRBV6-2/TRBV6-3	CASSYGSQGRNQPQHF	TGTGCCAGCAGTTACGGGTCGCAGGGAAGGAATCAGCCCCAGCATTTT
few	TRBJ2-7	NA	TRBV12-3/TRBV12-4	CASSLTSSYEQYF	TGTGCCAGCAGTTTAACAAGCTCCTACGAGCAGTACTTC
NA	TRBJ2-7	TRBD2	TRBV6-5	CASSYGTSLNYEQYF	TGTGCCAGCAGTTACGGGACTAGCTTAAACTACGAGCAGTACTTC
NA	TRBJ1-4	NA	TRBV27	CASSGVGSKLFF	TGTGCCAGCAGTGGCGTAGGGAGTAAACTGTTTTTT
NA	TRBJ1-3	TRBD1	TRBV7-8	CASSWNTGGSGNTIYF	TGTGCCAGCAGCTGGAATACAGGGGGCAGTGGAAACACCATATATTTT
NA	TRBJ2-7	NA	TRBV3-1/TRBV3-2	CASSYRVGAYEQYF	TGTGCCAGCAGTTACAGGGTTGGGGCCTACGAGCAGTACTTC
once	TRBJ1-6	TRBD1	TRBV2	CASRGTGSYNSPLHF	TGTGCCAGCAGGGGGACAGGGTCCTATAATTCACCCCTCCACTTT
NA	TRBJ1-2	TRBD1	TRBV7-2	CASSLAGTGYGYTF	TGTGCCAGCAGCTTAGCCGGGACAGGGTATGGCTACACCTTC
NA	TRBJ2-1	TRBD2	TRBV7-2	CASSFWTRSSYNEQFF	TGTGCCAGCAGCTTTTGGACTAGATCCTCCTACAATGAGCAGTTCTTC
NA	TRBJ1-4	NA	TRBV27	CASSPPGHFATNEKLFF	TGTGCCAGCAGTCCCCCGGGACACTTTGCAACTAATGAAAAACTGTTTTTT